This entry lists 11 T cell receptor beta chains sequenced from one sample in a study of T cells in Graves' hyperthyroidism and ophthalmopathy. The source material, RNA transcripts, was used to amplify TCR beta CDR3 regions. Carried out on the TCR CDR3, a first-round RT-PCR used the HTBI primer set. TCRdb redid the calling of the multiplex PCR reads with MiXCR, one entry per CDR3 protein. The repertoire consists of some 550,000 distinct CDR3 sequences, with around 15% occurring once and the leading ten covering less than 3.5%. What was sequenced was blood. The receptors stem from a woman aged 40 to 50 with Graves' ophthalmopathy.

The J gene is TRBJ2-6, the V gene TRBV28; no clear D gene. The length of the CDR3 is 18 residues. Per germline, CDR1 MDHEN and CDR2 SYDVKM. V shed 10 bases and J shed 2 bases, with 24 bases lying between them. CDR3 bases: TGTGCCACCTATGCCCCCTTACAGCAGATCCCTGGGGCCAACGTCCTGACTTTC. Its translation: CATYAPLQQIPGANVLTF.

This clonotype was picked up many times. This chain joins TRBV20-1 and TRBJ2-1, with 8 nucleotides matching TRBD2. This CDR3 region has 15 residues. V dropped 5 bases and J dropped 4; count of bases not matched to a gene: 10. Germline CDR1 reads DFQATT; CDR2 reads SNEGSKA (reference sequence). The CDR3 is CSAFRAGEGYNEQFF. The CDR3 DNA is TGCAGTGCTTTTAGAGCGGGAGAGGGTTACAATGAGCAGTTCTTC.

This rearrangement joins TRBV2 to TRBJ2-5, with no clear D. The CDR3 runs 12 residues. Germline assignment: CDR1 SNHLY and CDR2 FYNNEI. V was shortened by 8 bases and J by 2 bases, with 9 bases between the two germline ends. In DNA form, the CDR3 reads TGTGCCAGCCGGGCAGTACAAGAGACCCAGTACTTC. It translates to CASRAVQETQYF.

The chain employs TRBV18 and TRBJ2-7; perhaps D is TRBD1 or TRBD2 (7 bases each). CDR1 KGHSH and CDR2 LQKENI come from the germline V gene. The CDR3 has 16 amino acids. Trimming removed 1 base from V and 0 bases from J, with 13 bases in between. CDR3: CASSPRGGGSSYEQYF. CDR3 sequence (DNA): TGTGCCAGCTCACCACGGGGAGGGGGCTCCTCCTACGAGCAGTACTTC.

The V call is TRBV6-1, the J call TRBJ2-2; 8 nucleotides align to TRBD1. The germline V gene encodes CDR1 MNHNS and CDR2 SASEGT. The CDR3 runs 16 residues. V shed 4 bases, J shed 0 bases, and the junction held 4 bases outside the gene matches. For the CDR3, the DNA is TGTGCCAGCAGTGGAAAGGACAGGGCGAACACCGGGGAGCTGTTTTTT. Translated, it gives CASSGKDRANTGELFF.

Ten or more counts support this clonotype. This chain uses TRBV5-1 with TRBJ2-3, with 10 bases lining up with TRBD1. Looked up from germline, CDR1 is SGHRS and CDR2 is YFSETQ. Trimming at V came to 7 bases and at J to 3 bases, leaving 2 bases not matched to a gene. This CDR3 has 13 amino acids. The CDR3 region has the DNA TGCGCCAGCGGGACAGGGGAGACAGATACGCAGTATTTT. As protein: CASGTGETDTQYF.

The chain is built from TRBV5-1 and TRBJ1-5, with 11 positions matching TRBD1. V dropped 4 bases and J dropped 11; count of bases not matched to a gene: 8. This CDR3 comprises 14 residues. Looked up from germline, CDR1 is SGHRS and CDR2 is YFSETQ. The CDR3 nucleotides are TGCGCCAGCAGCGTGGGACAGGGGGATAAGACCCAGCATTTT. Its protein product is CASSVGQGDKTQHF.

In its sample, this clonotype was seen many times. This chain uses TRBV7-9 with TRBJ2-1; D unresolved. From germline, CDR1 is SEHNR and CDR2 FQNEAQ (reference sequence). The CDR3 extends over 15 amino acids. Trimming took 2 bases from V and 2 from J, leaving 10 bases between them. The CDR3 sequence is CASSLTANTYNEQFF. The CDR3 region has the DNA TGTGCCAGCAGCTTAACTGCTAACACCTACAATGAGCAGTTCTTC. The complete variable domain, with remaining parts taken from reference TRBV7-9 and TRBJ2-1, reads DTGVSQNPRHKITKRGQNVTFRCDPISEHNRLYWYRQTLGQGPEFLTYFQNEAQLEKSRLLSDRFSAERPKGSFSTLEIQRTEQGDSAMYLCASSLTANTYNEQFFGPGTRLTVL.

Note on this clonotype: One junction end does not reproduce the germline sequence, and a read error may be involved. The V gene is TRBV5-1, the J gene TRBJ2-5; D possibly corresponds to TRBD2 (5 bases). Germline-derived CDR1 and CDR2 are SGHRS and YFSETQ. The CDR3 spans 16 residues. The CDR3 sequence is CAGSLVRTYLQETQYF. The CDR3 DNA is TGCGCCGGCAGCTTGGTCAGGACTTACCTCCAAGAGACCCAGTACTTC.

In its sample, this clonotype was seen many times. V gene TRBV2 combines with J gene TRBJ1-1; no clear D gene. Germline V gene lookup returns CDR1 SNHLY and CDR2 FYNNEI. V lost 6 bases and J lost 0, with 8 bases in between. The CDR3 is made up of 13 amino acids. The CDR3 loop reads CASRTIMNTEAFF. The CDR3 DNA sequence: TGTGCCAGCAGGACGATCATGAACACTGAAGCTTTCTTT.

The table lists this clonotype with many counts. The CDR3 sequence: CASSGPSKSEQFF. CDR3 nucleotides: TGTGCCAGCAGTGGGCCTTCGAAATCTGAGCAGTTCTTC. The genes are TRBV12-3 or TRBV12-4 and TRBJ2-1; D call uncertain. This CDR3 has 13 residues. V dropped 5 bases and J dropped 9 bases, with 14 bases sitting between them.